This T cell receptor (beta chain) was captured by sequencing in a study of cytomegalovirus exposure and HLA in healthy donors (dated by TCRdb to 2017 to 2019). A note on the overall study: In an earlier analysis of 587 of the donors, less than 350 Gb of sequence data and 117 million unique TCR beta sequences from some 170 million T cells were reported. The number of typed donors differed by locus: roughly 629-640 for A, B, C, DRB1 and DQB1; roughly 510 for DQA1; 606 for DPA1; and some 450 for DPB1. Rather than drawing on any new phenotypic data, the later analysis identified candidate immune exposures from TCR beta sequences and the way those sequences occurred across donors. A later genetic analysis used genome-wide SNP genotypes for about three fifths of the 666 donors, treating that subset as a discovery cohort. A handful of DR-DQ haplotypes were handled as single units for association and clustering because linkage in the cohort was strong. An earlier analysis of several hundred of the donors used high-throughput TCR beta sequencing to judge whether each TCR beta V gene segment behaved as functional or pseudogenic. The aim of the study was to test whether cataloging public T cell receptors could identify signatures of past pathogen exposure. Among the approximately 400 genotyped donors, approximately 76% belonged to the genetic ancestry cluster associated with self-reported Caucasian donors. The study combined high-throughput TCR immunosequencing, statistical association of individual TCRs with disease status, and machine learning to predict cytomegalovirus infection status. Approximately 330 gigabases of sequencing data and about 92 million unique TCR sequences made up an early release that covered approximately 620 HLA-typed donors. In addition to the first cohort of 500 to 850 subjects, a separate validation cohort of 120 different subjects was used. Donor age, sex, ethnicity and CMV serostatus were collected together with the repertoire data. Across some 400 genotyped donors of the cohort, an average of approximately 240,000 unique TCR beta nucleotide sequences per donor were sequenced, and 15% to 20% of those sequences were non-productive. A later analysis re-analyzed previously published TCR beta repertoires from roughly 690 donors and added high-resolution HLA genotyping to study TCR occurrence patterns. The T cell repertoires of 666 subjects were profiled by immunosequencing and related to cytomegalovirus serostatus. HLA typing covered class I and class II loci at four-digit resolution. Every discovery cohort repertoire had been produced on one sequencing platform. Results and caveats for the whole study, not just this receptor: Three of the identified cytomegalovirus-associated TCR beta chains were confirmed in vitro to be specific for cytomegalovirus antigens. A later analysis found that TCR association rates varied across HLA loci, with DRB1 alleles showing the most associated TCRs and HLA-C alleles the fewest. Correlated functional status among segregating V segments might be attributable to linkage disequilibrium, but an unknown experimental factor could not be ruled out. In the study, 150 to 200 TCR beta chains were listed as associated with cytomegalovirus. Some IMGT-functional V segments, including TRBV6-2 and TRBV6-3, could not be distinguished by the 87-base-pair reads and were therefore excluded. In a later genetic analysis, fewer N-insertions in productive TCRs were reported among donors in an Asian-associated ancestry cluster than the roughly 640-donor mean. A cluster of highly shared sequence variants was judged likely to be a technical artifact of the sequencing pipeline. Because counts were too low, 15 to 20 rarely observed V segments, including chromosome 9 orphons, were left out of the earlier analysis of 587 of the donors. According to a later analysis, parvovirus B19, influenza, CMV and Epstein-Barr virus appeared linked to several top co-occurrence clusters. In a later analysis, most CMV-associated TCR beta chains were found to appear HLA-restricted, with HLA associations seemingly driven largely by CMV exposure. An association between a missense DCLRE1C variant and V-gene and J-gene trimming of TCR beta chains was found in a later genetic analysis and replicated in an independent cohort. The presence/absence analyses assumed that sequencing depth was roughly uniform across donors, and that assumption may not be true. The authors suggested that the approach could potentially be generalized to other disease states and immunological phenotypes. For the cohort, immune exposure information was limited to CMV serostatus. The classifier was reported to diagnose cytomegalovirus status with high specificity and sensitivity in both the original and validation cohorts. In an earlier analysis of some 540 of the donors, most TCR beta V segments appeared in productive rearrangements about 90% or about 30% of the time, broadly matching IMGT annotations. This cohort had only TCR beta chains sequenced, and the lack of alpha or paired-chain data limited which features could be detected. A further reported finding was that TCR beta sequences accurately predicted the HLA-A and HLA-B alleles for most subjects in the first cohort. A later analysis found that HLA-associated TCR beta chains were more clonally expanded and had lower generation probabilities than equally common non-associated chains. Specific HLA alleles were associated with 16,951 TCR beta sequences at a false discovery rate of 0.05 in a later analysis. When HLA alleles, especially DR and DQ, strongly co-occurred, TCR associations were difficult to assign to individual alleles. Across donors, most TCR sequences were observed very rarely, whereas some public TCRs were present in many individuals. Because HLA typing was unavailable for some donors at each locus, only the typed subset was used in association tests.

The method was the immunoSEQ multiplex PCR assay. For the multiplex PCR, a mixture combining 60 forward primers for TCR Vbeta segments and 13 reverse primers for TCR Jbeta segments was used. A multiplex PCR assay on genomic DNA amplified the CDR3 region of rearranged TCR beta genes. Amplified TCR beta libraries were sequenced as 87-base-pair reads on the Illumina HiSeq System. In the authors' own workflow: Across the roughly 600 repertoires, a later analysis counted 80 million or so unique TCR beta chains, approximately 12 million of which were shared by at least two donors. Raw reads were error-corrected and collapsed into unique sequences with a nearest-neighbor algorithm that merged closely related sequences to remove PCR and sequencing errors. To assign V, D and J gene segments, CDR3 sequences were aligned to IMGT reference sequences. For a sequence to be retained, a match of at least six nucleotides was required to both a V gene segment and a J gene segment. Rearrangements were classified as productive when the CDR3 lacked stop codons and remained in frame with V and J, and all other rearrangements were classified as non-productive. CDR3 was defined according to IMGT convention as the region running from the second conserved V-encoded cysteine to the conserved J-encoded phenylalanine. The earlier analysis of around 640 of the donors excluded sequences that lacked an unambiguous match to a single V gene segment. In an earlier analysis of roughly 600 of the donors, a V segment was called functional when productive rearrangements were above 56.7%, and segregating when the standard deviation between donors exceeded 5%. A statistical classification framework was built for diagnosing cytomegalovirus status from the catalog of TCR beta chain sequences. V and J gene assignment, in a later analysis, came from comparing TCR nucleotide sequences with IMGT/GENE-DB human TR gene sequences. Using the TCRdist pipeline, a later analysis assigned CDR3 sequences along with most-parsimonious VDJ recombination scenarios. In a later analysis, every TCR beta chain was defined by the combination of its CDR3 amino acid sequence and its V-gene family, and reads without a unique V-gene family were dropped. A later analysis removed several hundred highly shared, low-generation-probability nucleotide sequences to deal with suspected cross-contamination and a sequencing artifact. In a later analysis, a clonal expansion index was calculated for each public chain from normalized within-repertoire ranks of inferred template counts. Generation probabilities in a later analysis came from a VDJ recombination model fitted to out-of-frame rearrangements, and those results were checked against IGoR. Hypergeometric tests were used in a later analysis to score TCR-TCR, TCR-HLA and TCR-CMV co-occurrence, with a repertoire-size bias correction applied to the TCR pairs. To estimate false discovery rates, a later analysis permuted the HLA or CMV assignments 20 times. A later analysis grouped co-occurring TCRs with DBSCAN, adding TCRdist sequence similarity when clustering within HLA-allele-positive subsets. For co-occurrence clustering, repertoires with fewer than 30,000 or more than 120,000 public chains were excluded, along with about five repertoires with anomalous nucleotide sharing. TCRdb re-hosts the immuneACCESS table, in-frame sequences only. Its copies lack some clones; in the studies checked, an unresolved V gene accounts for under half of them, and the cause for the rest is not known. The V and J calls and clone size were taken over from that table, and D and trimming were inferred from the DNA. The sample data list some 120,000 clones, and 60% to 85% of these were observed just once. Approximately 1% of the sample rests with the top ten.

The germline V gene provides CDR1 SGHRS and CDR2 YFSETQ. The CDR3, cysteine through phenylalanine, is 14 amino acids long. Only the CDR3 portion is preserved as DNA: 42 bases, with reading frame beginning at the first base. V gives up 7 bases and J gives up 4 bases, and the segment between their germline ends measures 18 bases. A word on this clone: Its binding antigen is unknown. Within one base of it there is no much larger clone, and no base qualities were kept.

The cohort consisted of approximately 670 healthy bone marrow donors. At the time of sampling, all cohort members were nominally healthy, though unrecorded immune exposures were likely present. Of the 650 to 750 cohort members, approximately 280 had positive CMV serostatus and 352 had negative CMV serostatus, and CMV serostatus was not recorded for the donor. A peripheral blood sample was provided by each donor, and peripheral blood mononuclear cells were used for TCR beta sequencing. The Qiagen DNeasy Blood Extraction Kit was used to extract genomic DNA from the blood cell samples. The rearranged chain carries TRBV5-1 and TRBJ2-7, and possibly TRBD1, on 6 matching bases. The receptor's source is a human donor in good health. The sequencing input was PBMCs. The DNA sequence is TGCGCCAGCTCGACAGGTTTCCCTCCTTACGAGCAGTACTTC. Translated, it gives CASSTGFPPYEQYF.